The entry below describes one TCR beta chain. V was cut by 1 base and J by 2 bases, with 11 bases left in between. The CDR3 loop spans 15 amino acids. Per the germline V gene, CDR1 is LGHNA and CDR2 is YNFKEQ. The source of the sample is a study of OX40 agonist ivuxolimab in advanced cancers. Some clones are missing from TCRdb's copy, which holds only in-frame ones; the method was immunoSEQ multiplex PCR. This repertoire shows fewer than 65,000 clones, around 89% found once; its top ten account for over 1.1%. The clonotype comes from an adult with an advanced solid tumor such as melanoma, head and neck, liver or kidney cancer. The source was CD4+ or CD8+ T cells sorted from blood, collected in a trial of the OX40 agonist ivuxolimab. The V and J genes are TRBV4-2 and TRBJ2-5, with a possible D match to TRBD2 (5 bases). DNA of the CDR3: TGTGCCAGCAGCCAAGGGACTGCTACACAAGAGACCCAGTACTTC. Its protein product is CASSQGTATQETQYF.